This T cell receptor beta chain originates from a study of blood T cell repertoires in COVID-19 (dated by TCRdb to 2018 to 2020). In terms of the full investigation: Samples from collaborators originated in the United States, Italy and Spain and spanned both the acute and convalescent phases of COVID-19. The repertoires were made available in a free public database intended to serve as a resource for research on the immune response to SARS-CoV-2. The material from the prospective study consisted of cDNA or gDNA derived from T cells, B-cell-depleted T cells, or PBMCs. The dataset comprised deeply sampled blood TCRbeta repertoires from subjects exposed to, actively infected with, or recovered from COVID-19. Where HLA class I and class II types were available, the types were taken from metadata supplied by the sample provider, not from assay-based typing. Samples came from the ongoing ImmuneRACE study (first 160 participants) plus 1,254 subjects from 6 global collaborators. Sample metadata almost always included a de-identified subject ID, COVID-19 status, age in years and sex.

As concerns this clone: Its recognized antigen is unknown. Nothing much larger sits one base from this clone, and base qualities are not available.

TCRbeta CDR3 regions were amplified from genomic DNA by means of the immunoSEQ Assay, a bias-controlled multiplex PCR. Per the original workflow: Nucleated cell counts per sample were estimated from amplification of reference gene primers within the assay. To quantify the absolute abundance of each unique TCRbeta CDR3 rearrangement, sequence reads were collapsed and filtered. For each sample, productive Simpson clonality was calculated by taking the square root of Simpson's diversity index across productive rearrangements. TCRdb holds this immuneACCESS table with in-frame rearrangements only. Some clones are missing; in checked studies, unresolved V genes explain under half, and the rest has no known cause. V, J and clone size reflect that table, while D and trimming were determined from the DNA. The sample table lists 55,000 to 75,000 clones, around 90% of them with a count of one. Approximately 7% of the sample lies in the top ten.

Reading from cysteine to phenylalanine, the CDR3 counts 17 amino acids. Kept here is only the CDR3 DNA, which spans 51 bases and is read in frame from base 1. Whole blood was collected in K2EDTA tubes by collaborating institutions according to the institutions' own protocols. For TCRbeta analysis, collaborator samples were shipped as frozen whole blood, as isolated PBMCs, or as DNA extracted from either sample type. Results and caveats for the whole study, not just this receptor: How much clinical and demographic metadata was included differed by source and by participant, and the metadata was provided uncurated.

Sequenced: peripheral blood. Recombination connected TRBV21-1 to TRBJ1-6. TRBV21-1 is a known pseudogene. The sequence was obtained from a human donor with active COVID-19. The donor label of this sample is uncertain. CDR3 sequence: CASSKEAENSYNSPLHF. The base sequence is TGTGCCAGCAGCAAAGAGGCGGAAAACTCCTATAATTCACCCCTCCACTTT.